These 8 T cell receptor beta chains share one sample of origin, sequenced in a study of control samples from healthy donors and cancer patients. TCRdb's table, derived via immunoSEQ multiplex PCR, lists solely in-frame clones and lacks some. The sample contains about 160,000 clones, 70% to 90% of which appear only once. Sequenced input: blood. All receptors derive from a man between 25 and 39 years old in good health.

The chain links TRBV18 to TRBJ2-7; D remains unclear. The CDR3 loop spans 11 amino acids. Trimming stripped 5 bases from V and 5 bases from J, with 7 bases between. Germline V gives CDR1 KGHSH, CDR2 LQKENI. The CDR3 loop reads CASSESNEQYF. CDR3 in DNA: TGTGCCAGCTCAGAAAGCAACGAGCAGTACTTC.

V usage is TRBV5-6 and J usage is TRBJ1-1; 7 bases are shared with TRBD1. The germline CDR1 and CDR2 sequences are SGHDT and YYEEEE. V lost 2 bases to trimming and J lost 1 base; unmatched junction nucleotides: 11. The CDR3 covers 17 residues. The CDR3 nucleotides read TGTGCCAGCAGCTTTCGACAGGGAAGGGGCCCGAACACTGAAGCTTTCTTT. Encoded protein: CASSFRQGRGPNTEAFF. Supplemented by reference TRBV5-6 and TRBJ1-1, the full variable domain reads DAGVTQSPTHLIKTRGQQVTLRCSPKSGHDTVSWYQQALGQGPQFIFQYYEEEERQRGNFPDRFSGHQFPNYSSELNVNALLLGDSALYLCASSFRQGRGPNTEAFFGQGTRLTVV.

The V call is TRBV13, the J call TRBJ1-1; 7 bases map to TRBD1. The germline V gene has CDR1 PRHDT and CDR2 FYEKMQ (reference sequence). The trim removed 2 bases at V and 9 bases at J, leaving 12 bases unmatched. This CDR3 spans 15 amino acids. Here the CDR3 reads CASSLQGEAVRKAFF. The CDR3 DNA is TGTGCCAGCAGCTTACAGGGGGAGGCTGTTCGGAAAGCTTTCTTT.

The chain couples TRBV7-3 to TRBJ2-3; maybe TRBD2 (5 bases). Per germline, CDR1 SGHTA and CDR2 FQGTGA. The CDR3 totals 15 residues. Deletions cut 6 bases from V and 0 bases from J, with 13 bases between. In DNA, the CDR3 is TGTGCCAGCAGGCTATCTAGCACTAGCACAGATACGCAGTATTTT. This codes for CASRLSSTSTDTQYF. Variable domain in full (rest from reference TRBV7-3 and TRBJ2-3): GAGVSQTPSNKVTEKGKYVELRCDPISGHTALYWYRQSLGQGPEFLIYFQGTGAADDSGLPNDRFFAVRPEGSVSTLKIQRTERGDSAVYLCASRLSSTSTDTQYFGPGTRLTVL.

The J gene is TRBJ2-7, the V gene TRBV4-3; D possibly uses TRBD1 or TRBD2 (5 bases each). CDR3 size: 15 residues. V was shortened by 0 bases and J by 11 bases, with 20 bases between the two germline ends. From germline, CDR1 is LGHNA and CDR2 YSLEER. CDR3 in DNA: TGCGCCAGCAGCCAAGATCGGGTCCTTGCCGGGGCAGAGTACTTC. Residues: CASSQDRVLAGAEYF.

The CDR3 region is CASSGLAATQYF. The CDR3 DNA sequence: TGTGCCAGCAGTGGACTAGCAGCGACCCAGTACTTC. The rearrangement joins TRBV2 to TRBJ2-5, with 7 bases lining up with TRBD2. Germline CDR1 reads SNHLY; CDR2 reads FYNNEI. The V and J ends lost 4 bases and 7 bases, in that order; junction bases with no gene match: 3. The CDR3 is made up of 12 amino acids.

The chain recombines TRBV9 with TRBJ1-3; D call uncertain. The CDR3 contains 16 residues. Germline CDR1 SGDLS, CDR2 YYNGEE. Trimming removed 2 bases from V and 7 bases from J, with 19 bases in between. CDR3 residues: CASSVRTTSSVNTIYF. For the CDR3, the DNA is TGTGCCAGCAGCGTTCGCACCACATCTAGCGTCAACACCATATATTTT.

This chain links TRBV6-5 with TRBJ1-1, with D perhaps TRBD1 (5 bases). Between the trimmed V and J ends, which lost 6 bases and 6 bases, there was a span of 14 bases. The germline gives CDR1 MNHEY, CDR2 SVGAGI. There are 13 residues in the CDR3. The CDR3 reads CASSPMRGPEAFF. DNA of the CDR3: TGTGCCAGCAGCCCCATGAGGGGACCTGAAGCTTTCTTT.